This TCR beta chain was profiled in a study of spatial heterogeneity in lung cancer. Study as a whole: Where available, sequencing covered follow-up PBMC samples, taken at a median of around two years after resection. Detected beta-chain sequences consistently exceeded alpha-chain sequences.

TCRdb re-derived calls from the 5' RACE reads in MiXCR, one entry per CDR3 protein. The sample holds tens of thousands of distinct CDR3 sequences, 5.4% seen once. Study conclusions and caveats: Ubiquitous expanded tumor TCRs surfaced in blood more at resection than they did at follow-up.

The time point was: blood at routine non-recurrence follow-up after resection. This CDR3 comprises 13 residues. Germline CDR1 reads SGDLS; CDR2 reads YYNGEE. V gave up 3 bases and J gave up 0 bases, with 6 bases separating them. This clonotype was detected ten times or more. What it binds is not known. The TCR originated in a female donor with early-stage non-small cell lung cancer. The chain carries TRBV9 and TRBJ1-1; D remains unclear. The sequenced sample was PBMCs, obtained at follow-up. CDR3 region: CASSGLLNTEAFF. Written as DNA, the CDR3 is TGTGCCAGCAGCGGACTCCTGAACACTGAAGCTTTCTTT.